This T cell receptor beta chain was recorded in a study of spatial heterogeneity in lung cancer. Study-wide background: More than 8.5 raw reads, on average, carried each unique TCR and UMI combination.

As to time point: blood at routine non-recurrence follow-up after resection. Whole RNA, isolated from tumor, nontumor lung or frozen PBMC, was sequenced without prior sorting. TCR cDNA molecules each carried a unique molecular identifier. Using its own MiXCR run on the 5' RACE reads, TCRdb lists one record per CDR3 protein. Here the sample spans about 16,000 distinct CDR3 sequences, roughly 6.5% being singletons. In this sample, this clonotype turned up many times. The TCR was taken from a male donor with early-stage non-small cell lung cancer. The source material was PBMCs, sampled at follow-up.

The CDR3 region has the DNA TGTGCCAGCAGTCCATTAGCGGGGAGGTACGAGCAGTACTTC. This sequence encodes CASSPLAGRYEQYF. This sequence joins TRBV28 and TRBJ2-7; 8 bases fit TRBD2. Trimming at V came to 5 bases and at J to 4 bases, leaving 7 bases not matched to a gene. Germline V gene sequence: CDR1 MDHEN, CDR2 SYDVKM. CDR3 length equals 14 residues.